Presented here are 11 T cell receptor beta chains from one specimen sequenced in a study of monozygotic twins with inflammatory bowel disease. TCRdb reprocessed the 5' RACE reads; each CDR3 protein has one entry and no DNA is given. Found here are 420,000 or so distinct CDR3 sequences; the top ten clones hold 2% to 3%. Sequenced material: blood. These receptor sequences come from a human donor with ulcerative colitis or Crohn's disease, or a healthy co-twin of an affected twin (not recorded which).

This chain uses TRBV29-1 with TRBJ2-2; the TRBD1 assignment by TCRdb is unverifiable without DNA. In germline, CDR1 is SQVTM, CDR2 ANQGSEA. CDR3 size: 14 residues. CDR3 loop: CSPKITGGTGELFF.

The V call is TRBV18, the J call TRBJ2-3; no DNA is available, so the TRBD1 call from TCRdb remains unchecked. The CDR3 is 12 amino acids. Germline V gene lookup returns CDR1 KGHSH and CDR2 LQKENI. The chain's CDR3 is CASSGGSDTQYF.

The chain is built from TRBV24-1 and TRBJ2-3. The CDR3 sequence is 13 residues long. Germline loops: CDR1 KGHDR, CDR2 SFDVKD. The CDR3 here is CATSEKFADTQYF.

This chain uses TRBV5-1 with TRBJ2-2; absent DNA, TCRdb's TRBD2 call cannot be checked. Looked up from germline, CDR1 is SGHRS and CDR2 is YFSETQ. This CDR3 spans 15 amino acids. CDR3: CASSPGGLNTGELFF.

V gene TRBV2 combines with J gene TRBJ2-1; TCRdb's D call of TRBD2 is untestable without DNA. This CDR3 spans 13 amino acids. Looked up from germline, CDR1 is SNHLY and CDR2 is FYNNEI. CDR3 amino acids: CASSTTRYNEQFF.

The chain joins TRBV5-1 to TRBJ2-1; the TCRdb call, TRBD2, lacks DNA for checking. The length of the CDR3 is 16 residues. Per germline, CDR1 SGHRS and CDR2 YFSETQ. The CDR3 loop reads CASSSQPSPSPNEQFF.

This sequence joins TRBV18 and TRBJ2-1; TCRdb picks TRBD1, but there is no DNA to check that call. Per the germline V gene, CDR1 is KGHSH and CDR2 is LQKENI. The CDR3 is made up of 13 amino acids. CDR3 protein: CASSPQGAGEQFF.

The CDR3 here is CASSLAGGPETQYF. The chain combines TRBV5-1 with TRBJ2-5. This CDR3 spans 14 amino acids. CDR1 and CDR2 from the germline V gene are SGHRS and YFSETQ. Based on the CDR3 plus reference TRBV5-1 and TRBJ2-5, the full variable domain is KAGVTQTPRYLIKTRGQQVTLSCSPISGHRSVSWYQQTPGQGLQFLFEYFSETQRNKGNFPGRFSGRQFSNSRSEMNVSTLELGDSALYLCASSLAGGPETQYFGPGTRLLVL.

The gene calls are TRBV27 and TRBJ2-7; TCRdb's D gene call, TRBD1, goes unchecked for lack of DNA. From germline, CDR1 is MNHEY and CDR2 SMNVEV (reference sequence). The CDR3 contains 15 residues. The CDR3 is CASSPGTAGSYEQYF.

The genes are TRBV5-1 and TRBJ2-3; TCRdb's assignment of TRBD2 cannot be checked, as there is no DNA. This CDR3 comprises 18 residues. Germline assignment: CDR1 SGHRS and CDR2 YFSETQ. The chain's CDR3 is CASSLFTLTSGVGDTQYF.

The rearrangement joins TRBV6-2 or TRBV6-3 to TRBJ1-1. This CDR3 has 12 residues. CDR1 and CDR2 (germline): MNHEY, SVGEGT. CDR3 sequence: CASRVPHSEAFF.